This T cell receptor beta chain was obtained from a study of cytomegalovirus exposure and HLA in healthy donors. The CDR3 has 16 residues. Losses at the gene ends were 1 base for V and 7 bases for J; bases not matched to a gene: 11. CDR1 and CDR2 from the germline V gene are MNHEY and SMNVEV (reference sequence). Amplification used 60 Vbeta primers and 13 Jbeta primers. This table comes from immunoSEQ multiplex PCR, and its TCRdb copy is limited to in-frame clones, with some not included. The table includes 150,000 to 200,000 clones, about 78% detected once. The receptor was derived from a man aged 35 to 55 in good health and CMV-seronegative. The chain is built from TRBV27 and TRBJ2-7, with TRBD2 identical over 9 bases. Material: PBMCs. As DNA, the CDR3 is TGTGCCAGCAGTTTATATTCGAGCGGGGGGCTTGCGGAGCAGTACTTC. This sequence encodes CASSLYSSGGLAEQYF.